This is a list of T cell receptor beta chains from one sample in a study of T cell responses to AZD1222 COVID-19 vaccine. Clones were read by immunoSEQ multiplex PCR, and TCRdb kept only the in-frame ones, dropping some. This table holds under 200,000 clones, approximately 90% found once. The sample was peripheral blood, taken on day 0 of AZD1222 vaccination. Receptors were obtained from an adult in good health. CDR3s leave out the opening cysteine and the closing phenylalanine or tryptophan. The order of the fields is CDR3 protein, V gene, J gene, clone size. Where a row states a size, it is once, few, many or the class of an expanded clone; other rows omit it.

CDR3 protein: ASSRGRLYGYT
V gene: TRBV14
J gene: TRBJ1-2
clone size: few

CDR3 protein: ASSAGQTNSYEQY
V gene: TRBV19
J gene: TRBJ2-7
clone size: NA

CDR3 protein: ATSRGNWYTQY
V gene: TRBV15
J gene: TRBJ2-5
clone size: NA

CDR3 protein: ASSQEVLNTEAF
V gene: TRBV4-1
J gene: TRBJ1-1
clone size: NA

CDR3 protein: ASSRGSFSMISNEQF
V gene: TRBV5-6
J gene: TRBJ2-1
clone size: NA

CDR3 protein: ASKAGTGFRPQH
V gene: TRBV28
J gene: TRBJ1-5
clone size: NA

CDR3 protein: ASSQTGLATGELF
V gene: TRBV4-1
J gene: TRBJ2-2
clone size: NA

CDR3 protein: ASSLMTGGPGYNEQF
V gene: TRBV5-1
J gene: TRBJ2-1
clone size: NA

CDR3 protein: ASSQRSAAGNTIY
V gene: TRBV3-1/TRBV3-2
J gene: TRBJ1-3
clone size: NA

CDR3 protein: AIRPTGQNTGELF
V gene: TRBV10-3
J gene: TRBJ2-2
clone size: NA

CDR3 protein: ASSPTLSPYEQY
V gene: TRBV9
J gene: TRBJ2-7
clone size: NA

CDR3 protein: ASSLEPPGLGSLDEQF
V gene: TRBV5-1
J gene: TRBJ2-1
clone size: NA

CDR3 protein: ASSPDGGTNEKLF
V gene: TRBV7-2
J gene: TRBJ1-4
clone size: once

CDR3 protein: ASSDGQGTYGYT
V gene: TRBV6-4
J gene: TRBJ1-2
clone size: NA

CDR3 protein: ASSPPHRATPLH
V gene: TRBV18
J gene: TRBJ1-6
clone size: NA

CDR3 protein: ATLGGDYSYEQY
V gene: TRBV6-5
J gene: TRBJ2-7
clone size: NA

CDR3 protein: AWDRPNLPYNVLT
V gene: TRBV30
J gene: TRBJ2-6
clone size: NA

CDR3 protein: ASEPTPPLTQY
V gene: TRBV28
J gene: TRBJ2-3
clone size: NA

CDR3 protein: ASSVGDRTNEKLF
V gene: TRBV9
J gene: TRBJ1-4
clone size: NA

CDR3 protein: ASSKRESSYNEQF
V gene: TRBV19
J gene: TRBJ2-1
clone size: once

CDR3 protein: ASSVGTGEQY
V gene: TRBV19
J gene: TRBJ2-7
clone size: NA

CDR3 protein: ASSLPGGGSYEQY
V gene: TRBV5-6
J gene: TRBJ2-7
clone size: NA

CDR3 protein: ASDSPEHQETQY
V gene: TRBV28
J gene: TRBJ2-5
clone size: NA

CDR3 protein: ASSVETGGEKLF
V gene: TRBV9
J gene: TRBJ1-4
clone size: NA

CDR3 protein: ASSQSLGRPNTEAF
V gene: TRBV23-1
J gene: TRBJ1-1
clone size: NA

CDR3 protein: SVGTGDYGYT
V gene: TRBV29-1
J gene: TRBJ1-2
clone size: NA

CDR3 protein: ASSQSLGDRGGNQPQH
V gene: TRBV23-1
J gene: TRBJ1-5
clone size: NA

CDR3 protein: ACLGGVTYEQY
V gene: TRBV6-5
J gene: TRBJ2-7
clone size: NA

CDR3 protein: ASSLGVGGAKNSPLH
V gene: TRBV19
J gene: TRBJ1-6
clone size: NA

CDR3 protein: ASSYSFPGDQH
V gene: TRBV6-5
J gene: TRBJ1-5
clone size: NA

CDR3 protein: ASSLSRGDTQY
V gene: TRBV7-9
J gene: TRBJ2-3
clone size: NA

CDR3 protein: ASSPLGARQEPNEKLF
V gene: TRBV27
J gene: TRBJ1-4
clone size: NA

CDR3 protein: ASSQRETNSPLH
V gene: TRBV3-1/TRBV3-2
J gene: TRBJ1-6
clone size: NA

CDR3 protein: ASSAGGGYWEKLF
V gene: TRBV7-2
J gene: TRBJ1-4
clone size: NA

CDR3 protein: AWSVNYEQY
V gene: TRBV30
J gene: TRBJ2-7
clone size: NA

CDR3 protein: ASSVGLDRTTNEKLF
V gene: TRBV9
J gene: TRBJ1-4
clone size: NA

CDR3 protein: ASSSTGLNTEAF
V gene: TRBV28
J gene: TRBJ1-1
clone size: NA

CDR3 protein: ASSDVGTGSSYEQY
V gene: TRBV5-1
J gene: TRBJ2-7
clone size: NA

CDR3 protein: ASSMAGTPQTSDTQY
V gene: TRBV19
J gene: TRBJ2-3
clone size: NA

CDR3 protein: ASSDTNRDSNSPLH
V gene: TRBV19
J gene: TRBJ1-6
clone size: NA

CDR3 protein: ASSEAWGNYGYT
V gene: TRBV6-1
J gene: TRBJ1-2
clone size: NA

CDR3 protein: ASSQGQGAYGYT
V gene: TRBV5-4
J gene: TRBJ1-2
clone size: NA

CDR3 protein: ASSQYLPRGRDTGELF
V gene: TRBV16
J gene: TRBJ2-2
clone size: NA

CDR3 protein: ASSVGQGSSPLH
V gene: TRBV2
J gene: TRBJ1-6
clone size: NA

CDR3 protein: ASSKPDYGYT
V gene: TRBV6-5
J gene: TRBJ1-2
clone size: NA

CDR3 protein: ASTLRRDTIY
V gene: TRBV11-2
J gene: TRBJ1-3
clone size: once

CDR3 protein: ASSLWQTEQF
V gene: TRBV7-9
J gene: TRBJ2-1
clone size: NA

CDR3 protein: ASSRDRFPSGANVLT
V gene: TRBV5-4
J gene: TRBJ2-6
clone size: NA

CDR3 protein: ASSYYDEQY
V gene: TRBV6-2/TRBV6-3
J gene: TRBJ2-7
clone size: NA

CDR3 protein: ASSQEDRGGNTIY
V gene: TRBV3-1/TRBV3-2
J gene: TRBJ1-3
clone size: NA

CDR3 protein: ASSVVFGSEAF
V gene: TRBV9
J gene: TRBJ1-1
clone size: NA

CDR3 protein: ASSPKGGRRPNRFISGANVLT
V gene: TRBV3-1/TRBV3-2
J gene: TRBJ2-6
clone size: NA

CDR3 protein: ASAPGASTDTQY
V gene: TRBV11-3
J gene: TRBJ2-3
clone size: once

CDR3 protein: ASIDEAGGPYNEQF
V gene: TRBV11-3
J gene: TRBJ2-1
clone size: NA